This T cell receptor beta chain originates from a study of cytomegalovirus exposure and HLA in healthy donors. Study at large: Of several hundred genotyped donors, 65% to 85% clustered with self-reported Caucasian donors. Notes on the study in general: Later analysis indicated greater clonal expansion among HLA-associated TCR beta chains than among equally common other chains. The analysis excluded some indistinguishable V segments, including TRBV6-2 and TRBV6-3.

With 3 bases removed from V and 2 bases from J, the gap between germline ends came to 7 bases. Germline CDR1 SQVTM, CDR2 ANQGSEA. The CDR3 contains 12 residues. Note on this clone: Its antigen is unidentified.

With 60 Vbeta and 13 Jbeta primers, the PCR was carried out. The protocol was immunoSEQ multiplex PCR, while the TCRdb copy is restricted to in-frame clones and leaves out a portion. The sample has approximately 150,000 clones; more than 60% are singletons. V usage is TRBV29-1 and J usage is TRBJ1-2; no firm D call. The sequenced material came from PBMCs. This sequence originates from an older woman in good health and CMV-seronegative. The CDR3 is CSVDVLNYGYTF. CDR3 nucleotide sequence: TGCAGCGTTGATGTCTTGAACTATGGCTACACCTTC. The full variable domain, rest sourced from reference TRBV29-1 and TRBJ1-2, is SAVISQKPSRDICQRGTSLTIQCQVDSQVTMMFWYRQQPGQSLTLIATANQGSEATYESGFVIDKFPISRPNLTFSTLTVSNMSPEDSSIYLCSVDVLNYGYTFGSGTRLTVV.